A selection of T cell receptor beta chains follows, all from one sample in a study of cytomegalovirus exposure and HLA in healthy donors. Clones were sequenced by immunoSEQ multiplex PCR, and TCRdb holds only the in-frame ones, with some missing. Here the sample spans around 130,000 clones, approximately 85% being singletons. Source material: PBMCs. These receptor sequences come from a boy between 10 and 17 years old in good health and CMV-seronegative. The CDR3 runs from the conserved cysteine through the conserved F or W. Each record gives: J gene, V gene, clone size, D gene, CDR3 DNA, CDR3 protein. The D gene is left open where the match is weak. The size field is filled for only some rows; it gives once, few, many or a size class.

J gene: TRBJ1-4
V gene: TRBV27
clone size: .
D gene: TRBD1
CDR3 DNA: TGTGCCAGCAGTCTTGGACAGGGTGGTGGTGAAAAACTGTTTTTT
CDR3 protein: CASSLGQGGGEKLFF

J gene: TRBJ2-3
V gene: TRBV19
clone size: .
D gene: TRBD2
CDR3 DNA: TGTGCCAGTAGTATAGAAGTAGCGGGGGGAACAGATACGCAGTATTTT
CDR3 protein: CASSIEVAGGTDTQYF

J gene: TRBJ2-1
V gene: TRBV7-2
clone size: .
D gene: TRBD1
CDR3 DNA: TGTGCCAGCAGCTTAGCGGGGACAGGGCGGTACAATGAGCAGTTCTTC
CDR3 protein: CASSLAGTGRYNEQFF

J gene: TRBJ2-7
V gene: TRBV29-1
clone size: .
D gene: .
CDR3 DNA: TGCAGCGTTGTGTTTCTCGTTGGACTCAACTACGAGCAGTACTTC
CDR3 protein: CSVVFLVGLNYEQYF

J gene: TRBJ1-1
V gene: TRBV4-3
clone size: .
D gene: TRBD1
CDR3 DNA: TGCGCCAGCAGCCAAGATCCACAGGGGCCTATTGAAGCTTTCTTT
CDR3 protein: CASSQDPQGPIEAFF

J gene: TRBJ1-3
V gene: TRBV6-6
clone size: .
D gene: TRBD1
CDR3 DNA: TGTGCCAGCAGCCGCACAGGGGTTGGAAACACCATATATTTT
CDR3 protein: CASSRTGVGNTIYF

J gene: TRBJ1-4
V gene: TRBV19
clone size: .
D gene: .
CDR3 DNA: TGTGCCAGTAGGATGGGGCACTCCAATGAAAAACTGTTTTTT
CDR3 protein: CASRMGHSNEKLFF

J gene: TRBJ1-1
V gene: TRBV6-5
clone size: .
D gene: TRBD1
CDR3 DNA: TGTGCCAGCAGTGATAACAGGGGTAACACTGAAGCTTTCTTT
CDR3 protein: CASSDNRGNTEAFF

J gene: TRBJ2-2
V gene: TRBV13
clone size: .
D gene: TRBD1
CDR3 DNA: TGTGCCAGCAGCCCTGCAAGGGACAGGGGGCCCGGGGAGCTGTTTTTT
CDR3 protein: CASSPARDRGPGELFF

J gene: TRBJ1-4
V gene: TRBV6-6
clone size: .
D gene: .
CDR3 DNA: TGTGCCAGCAGTTACTCTCAGGTTGGCGGGGAAAAACTGTTTTTT
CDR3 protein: CASSYSQVGGEKLFF

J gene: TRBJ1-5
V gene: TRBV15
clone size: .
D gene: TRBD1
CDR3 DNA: TGTGCCACCAGCAGAGATAGTTATTGGTGGACAGGGGAGTCTCTTCAGCCCCAGCATTTT
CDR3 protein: CATSRDSYWWTGESLQPQHF

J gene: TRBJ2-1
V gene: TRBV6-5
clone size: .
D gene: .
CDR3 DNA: TGTGCCAGCAGATCAGGGTTCGCCTACAATGAGCAGTTCTTC
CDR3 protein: CASRSGFAYNEQFF

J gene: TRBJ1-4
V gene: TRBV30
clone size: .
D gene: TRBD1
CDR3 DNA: TGTGCCTGGAGTCGCTCGCGACAGGGGTTGGCTGAAAAACTGTTTTTT
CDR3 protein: CAWSRSRQGLAEKLFF

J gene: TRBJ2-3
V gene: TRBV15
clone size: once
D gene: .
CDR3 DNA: TGTGCCACCAGCAACGGGGCAGATACGCAGTATTTT
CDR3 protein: CATSNGADTQYF

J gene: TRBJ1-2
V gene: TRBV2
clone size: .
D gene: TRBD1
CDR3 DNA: TGTGCCAGCATTTGGACAGGGGTTGCGAACTATGGCTACACCTTC
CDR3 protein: CASIWTGVANYGYTF

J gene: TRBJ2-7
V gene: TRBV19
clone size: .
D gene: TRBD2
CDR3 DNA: TGTGCCAGTAGTCAACCGGGACTAGGATACGAGCAGTACTTC
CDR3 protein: CASSQPGLGYEQYF

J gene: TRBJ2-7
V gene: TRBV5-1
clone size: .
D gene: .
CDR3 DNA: TGCGCCAGCAGGTTGGATGCGGGGAACCTCTACGAGCAGTACTTC
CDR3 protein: CASRLDAGNLYEQYF

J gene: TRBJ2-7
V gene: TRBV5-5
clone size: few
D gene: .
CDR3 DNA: TGTGCCAGCAGCTTGTCGGACAGTCCCCCCTACGAGCAGTACTTC
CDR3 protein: CASSLSDSPPYEQYF

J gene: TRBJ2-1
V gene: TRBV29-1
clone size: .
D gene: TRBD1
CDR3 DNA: TGCAGCGTCAAGGGACAGTACTACAATGAGCAGTTCTTC
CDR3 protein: CSVKGQYYNEQFF

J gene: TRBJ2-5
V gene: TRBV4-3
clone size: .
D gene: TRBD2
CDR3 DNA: TGCGCCAGCAGCCAAGTTCGCGGGGGGGGAGAGACCCAGTACTTC
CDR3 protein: CASSQVRGGGETQYF

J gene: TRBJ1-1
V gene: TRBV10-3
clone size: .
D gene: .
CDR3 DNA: TGTGCCATCATGGTGGGAGATGAAAGGGAAGCTTTCTTT
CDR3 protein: CAIMVGDEREAFF

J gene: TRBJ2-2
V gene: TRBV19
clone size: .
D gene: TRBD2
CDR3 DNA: TGTGCCAGTAGTAGGACTAGCGGGAACACCGGGGAGCTGTTTTTT
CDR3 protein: CASSRTSGNTGELFF

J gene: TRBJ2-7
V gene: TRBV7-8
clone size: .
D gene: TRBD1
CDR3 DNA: TGTGCCAGCAGCGCCCGGACAGGTCTCCTCTACGAGCAGTACTTC
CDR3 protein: CASSARTGLLYEQYF

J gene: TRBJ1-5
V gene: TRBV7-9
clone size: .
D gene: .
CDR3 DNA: TGTGCCAGCTCATCCTTCCGGGAGCGAAATCAGCCCCAGCATTTT
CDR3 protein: CASSSFRERNQPQHF